The sequence of this T cell receptor beta chain was determined in a study of blood T cells in healthy people across ages. General study results and limits: Naive CD4+ cells and diversity were both higher in long-lived donors than in aged donors.

Sample-barcoded 5' priming and a J-beta primer mix drove a second PCR of roughly 6 to 12 cycles. Using its own MiXCR run on the 5' RACE reads, TCRdb lists one record per CDR3 protein. The sample consists of about a million distinct CDR3 sequences, 48% of them appearing once. On this clonotype itself: Its antigen is currently unknown.

The CDR3 runs 16 residues. V gave up 1 base and J gave up 9 bases; unmatched junction bases: 11. Germline lookup yields CDR1 LGHNA and CDR2 YSLEER. J is TRBJ2-1 and V is TRBV4-3; 8 bases map to TRBD2. The sequence was obtained from a man aged 25 to 40 in good health. The sample consisted of blood. CDR3 sequence reads: CASSQVVRGASREQFF. The CDR3 DNA sequence: TGCGCCAGCAGCCAAGTCGTGCGGGGGGCCAGCCGTGAGCAGTTCTTC.